The present T cell receptor (beta chain) was sequenced within a study of tumor-infiltrating lymphocytes in primary liver carcinoma. Whole-study context: Tumor stage was T1-T3 N0M0, and tumor size was about 4 to 11 cm across.

General study results and limits: Just about 7.5-24% of leading clones were found in every one of five regions. Tumor region pairs shared more overlap than did tumor-adjacent and tumor-blood pairs.

Joint extraction of RNA and DNA used roughly 20-33 mg of bulk tissue that was unsorted. This CDR3 region has 16 residues. Trimming took 3 bases from V and 5 from J; bases not matched to a gene: 8. Germline CDR1 is LNHDA and CDR2 is SQIVND (reference sequence). This clonotype was observed a few times. Its antigen is unidentified. The authors made TCR beta cDNA from 400 to 550 ng total RNA with a constant-region primer. Amplification in three nested multiplex PCR rounds with slightly modified ARM-PCR gave rise to TCR beta libraries. TRBV1-TRBV30 forward primers paired with a C-beta reverse primer were used in the first two PCR rounds, which ran roughly 9 cycles each. TCRdb analysed the multiplex PCR reads with MiXCR anew, one entry per CDR3 protein. The table has 95,000 to 150,000 distinct CDR3 sequences, approximately 64% seen once.

The TCR was taken from a woman in her sixties or seventies with primary liver carcinoma and hepatitis B virus infection. What was sequenced was liver tumor tissue from sampling region 3. Sample subset: tumor region T3, left-lateral pole. This chain links TRBV19 with TRBJ2-1; 9 bases are a match to TRBD2. The CDR3 coding sequence is TGTGCCAGTAGTATGAGGAAAAGCGGGAGGAACAATGAGCAGTTCTTC. It codes for CASSMRKSGRNNEQFF.